The 10 T cell receptor beta chains reported below all come from one sample, sequenced in a study of human CD4 T cells and Enterobacteriaceae. Measured with immunoSEQ multiplex PCR; TCRdb has only the in-frame clones, and not every one. There are tens of thousands of clones in the sample; roughly 80% occur only once, and approximately 0.95% lies in the top ten. All CD4+ cells other than CD45RA+CCR7+CD95- naive cells were sorted as memory, over 95% pure. The sample comprised memory CD4+ T cells from blood. These receptors were obtained from a human donor in good health.

The J gene is TRBJ1-2, the V gene TRBV6-1; weak D call: TRBD1 (5 bases). The V end was cut by 6 bases, the J end by 0 bases, with 14 bases between. This CDR3 has 15 amino acids. Germline assignment: CDR1 MNHNS and CDR2 SASEGT. Written as DNA, the CDR3 is TGTGCCAGCAGGAGACCTGGACAAGCTAACTATGGCTACACCTTC. Translated: CASRRPGQANYGYTF.

The V gene is TRBV6-1, the J gene TRBJ2-1; TRBD2 matches 8 bases. CDR1 is MNHNS and CDR2 is SASEGT in the germline V gene. V was pared by 4 bases and J by 3 bases, with 2 bases of the junction left unmatched. The CDR3 runs 14 residues. The chain's CDR3 is CASSAGTSYNEQFF. CDR3 DNA sequence: TGTGCCAGCAGTGCCGGGACTAGCTACAATGAGCAGTTCTTC.

This clone was picked up one time. The rearrangement joins TRBV5-4 to TRBJ1-3, with 9 bases lining up with TRBD1. Germline V gene data show CDR1 as SGHNT and CDR2 as YYREEE (reference sequence). V gave up 4 bases and J gave up 2 bases; unmatched junction bases: 10. The CDR3 loop spans 17 amino acids. The CDR3, as DNA: TGTGCCAGCAGCCCAGCCGGGACAGGGTTGGCTGGAAACACCATATATTTT. It encodes CASSPAGTGLAGNTIYF.

This CDR3 is CASSRGASGNTIYF. The CDR3 DNA sequence: TGTGCCAGCAGCCGGGGGGCCTCTGGAAACACCATATATTTT. The chain joins TRBV7-9 to TRBJ1-3; D possibly corresponds to TRBD1 (6 bases). Per the germline V gene, CDR1 is SEHNR and CDR2 is FQNEAQ (reference sequence). V was shortened by 5 bases and J by 0 bases, with 8 bases between the two germline ends. The CDR3 contains 14 residues.

Only a few counts were recorded for this clone. This sequence joins TRBV12-5 and TRBJ1-1, with TRBD1 matching over 7 bases. Germline-derived CDR1 and CDR2 are LGHNT and FRNRAP. There are 12 residues in the CDR3. J lost 10 bases, V lost 1 base, and 3 bases had no gene match. The DNA of the CDR3 is TGTGCTAGTGGTTTGGGACAGGGTCGAGCTTTCTTT. Translation gives CASGLGQGRAFF.

The chain recombines TRBV7-2 with TRBJ2-2; D uncertain. The CDR3 covers 15 residues. CDR1 is SGHTA and CDR2 is FQGNSA in the germline V gene. The ends were cut back, 3 bases at V and 3 bases at J, with 11 bases in the middle. In DNA form, the CDR3 reads TGTGCCAGCAGCTTCAAGGGAAGGGACACCGGGGAGCTGTTTTTT. Protein sequence: CASSFKGRDTGELFF.

The chain is built from TRBV11-2 and TRBJ1-1; D is ambiguous. Germline V gives CDR1 SGHAT, CDR2 FQNNGV. This CDR3 comprises 16 residues. V lost 0 bases and J 0 bases, leaving 11 bases between the germline ends. The CDR3 nucleotides are TGTGCCAGCAGCTTAGATGGGCACAGCATGAACACTGAAGCTTTCTTT. Translating it yields CASSLDGHSMNTEAFF.

The V gene is TRBV14, the J gene TRBJ2-3; D might be TRBD1 (6 bases). The CDR3 extends over 14 amino acids. The germline V gene has CDR1 SGHDN and CDR2 FVKESK. Between the trimmed V and J ends, which lost 4 bases and 7 bases, there was a span of 15 bases. CDR3 sequence (DNA): TGTGCCAGCAGCCGTTCCTCCAGGGGCCATACGCAGTATTTT. Protein: CASSRSSRGHTQYF.

The V and J genes are TRBV6-5 and TRBJ2-7, with D unclear. Trimming shortened V by 6 bases and J by 5 bases, and 8 bases separated the two germline ends. CDR3 length equals 11 residues. In germline, CDR1 is MNHEY, CDR2 SVGAGI. In DNA form, the CDR3 reads TGTGCCAGCAGGCAGAGGAACGAGCAGTACTTC. Translation gives CASRQRNEQYF.

V gene TRBV21-1 combines with J gene TRBJ2-1; TRBD1, the D gene given by the table, was not confirmed from the DNA. TRBV21-1 is a documented pseudogene. The CDR3 has 15 amino acids. CDR3 in DNA: TGTGCCAGCAGCAGGGGACAGGGGGGTGTCGATGAGCAGTTCTTC. Encoded protein: CASSRGQGGVDEQFF.